This T cell receptor beta chain originates from a study of T cells after yellow fever vaccination. As for the study in general: SMART-Seq v4 Ultra Low Input prepared libraries from low-cell fractions. Overall study results and limits: There was a possibility that FACS-sorted repertoires contained abundant clonotypes contaminating from the bulk population. A weaker secondary response peaked on day 5, the primary on day 15.

The CDR3 runs to 16 residues. The germline V gene has CDR1 SGHTA and CDR2 FQGNSA. Trimming took 1 base from V and 7 from J, leaving 17 bases between them. Only a few counts were recorded for this clonotype. Its antigen is undetermined. Synthesis of TCR cDNA relied on 5'RACE template switching, which attached a universal primer site and UMIs. TCRdb itself ran the 5' RACE reads through MiXCR, one entry per CDR3 protein. The sample has some 400,000 distinct CDR3 sequences; under 7.5% are singletons. J is TRBJ2-1 and V is TRBV7-2; D might be TRBD1 (6 bases). The material was PBMCs, obtained 5 days after the yellow fever booster vaccination. This receptor was identified in a man aged 25 to 40 who received the YFV17D yellow fever vaccine. CDR3 nucleotides: TGTGCCAGCAGCTTAGTAGTAGCCAGGGGACAAAATGAGCAGTTCTTC. Translated: CASSLVVARGQNEQFF.